This T cell receptor (beta chain) appears in the sequencing data of a study of T cell repertoires in cytomegalovirus infection. On the study more broadly: Evidence of both CMV infection and a matching HLA type came from public TCR beta signatures.

Looked up from germline, CDR1 is SGHTA and CDR2 is FQGNSA. The CDR3 runs to 15 residues. With 2 bases clipped from V and 6 bases from J, the junction kept 5 bases outside the gene matches. TCRdb called the reads again in MiXCR, with one record for every CDR3 protein. The table shows around 540,000 distinct CDR3 sequences, with more than 30% occurring only once. This clonotype was picked up many times. No antigen is known for it. V gene TRBV7-2 combines with J gene TRBJ2-3; TRBD2 aligns across 10 bases. This TCR derives from a human donor in good health (CMV status not recorded). Some clones in this sample may be carry-over from other donors' samples. Sequenced material: cultured PBMCs, taken from culture after CMV antigen stimulation. CDR3 sequence: CASSLSAGGTDTQYF. The CDR3 nucleotides are TGTGCCAGCAGCTTATCAGCGGGAGGGACCGATACGCAGTATTTT.